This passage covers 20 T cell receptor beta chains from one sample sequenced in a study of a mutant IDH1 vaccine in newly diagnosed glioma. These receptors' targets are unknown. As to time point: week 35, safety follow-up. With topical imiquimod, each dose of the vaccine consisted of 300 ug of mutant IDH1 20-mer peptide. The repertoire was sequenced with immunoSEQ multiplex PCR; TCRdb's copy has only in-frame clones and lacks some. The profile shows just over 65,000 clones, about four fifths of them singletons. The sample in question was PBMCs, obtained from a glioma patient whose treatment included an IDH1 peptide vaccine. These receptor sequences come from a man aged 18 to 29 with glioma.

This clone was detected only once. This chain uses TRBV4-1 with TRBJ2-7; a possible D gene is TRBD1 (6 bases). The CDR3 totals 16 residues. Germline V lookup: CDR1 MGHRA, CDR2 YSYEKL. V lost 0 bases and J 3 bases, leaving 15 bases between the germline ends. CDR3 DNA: TGCGCCAGCAGCCAAGATCTGGCAGGGACAAGCTACGAGCAGTACTTC. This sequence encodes CASSQDLAGTSYEQYF.

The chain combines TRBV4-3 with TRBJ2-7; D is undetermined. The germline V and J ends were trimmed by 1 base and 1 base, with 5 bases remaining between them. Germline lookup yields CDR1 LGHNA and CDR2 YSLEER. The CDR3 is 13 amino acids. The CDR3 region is CASSQAQSYEQYF. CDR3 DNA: TGCGCCAGCAGCCAAGCGCAGTCCTACGAGCAGTACTTC.

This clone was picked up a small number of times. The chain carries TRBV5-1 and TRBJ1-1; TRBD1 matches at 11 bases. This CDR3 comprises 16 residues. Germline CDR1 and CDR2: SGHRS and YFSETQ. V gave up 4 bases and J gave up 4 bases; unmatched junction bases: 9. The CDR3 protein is CASSLGQGAKGTEAFF. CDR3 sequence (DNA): TGCGCCAGCAGCCTCGGACAGGGGGCAAAGGGCACTGAAGCTTTCTTT.

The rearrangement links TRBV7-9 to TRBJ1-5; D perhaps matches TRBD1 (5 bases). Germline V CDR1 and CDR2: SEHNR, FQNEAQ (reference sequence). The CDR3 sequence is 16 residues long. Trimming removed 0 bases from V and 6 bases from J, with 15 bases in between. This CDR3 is CASSLAGLGRPQPQHF. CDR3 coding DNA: TGTGCCAGCAGCTTAGCGGGACTAGGGCGGCCTCAGCCCCAGCATTTT.

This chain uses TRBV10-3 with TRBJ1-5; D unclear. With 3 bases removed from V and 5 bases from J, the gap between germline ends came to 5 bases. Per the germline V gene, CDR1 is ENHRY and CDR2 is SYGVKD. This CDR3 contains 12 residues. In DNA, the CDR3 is TGTGCCATCAGTGAATGGGATCAGCCCCAGCATTTT. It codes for CAISEWDQPQHF.

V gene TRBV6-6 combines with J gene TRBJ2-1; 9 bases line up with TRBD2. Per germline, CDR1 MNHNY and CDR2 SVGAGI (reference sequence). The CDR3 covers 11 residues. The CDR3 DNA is TGTGTAGCGGGAGTGTTTAGTGAGCAGTTCTTC. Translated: CVAGVFSEQFF.

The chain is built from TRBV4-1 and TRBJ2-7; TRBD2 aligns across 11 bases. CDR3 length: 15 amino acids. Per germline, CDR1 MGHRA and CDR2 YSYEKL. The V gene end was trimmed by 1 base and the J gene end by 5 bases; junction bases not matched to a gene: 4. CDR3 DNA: TGCGCCAGCAGCCAAGTCCTAGCGGGAGGTGACGAGCAGTACTTC. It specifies CASSQVLAGGDEQYF.

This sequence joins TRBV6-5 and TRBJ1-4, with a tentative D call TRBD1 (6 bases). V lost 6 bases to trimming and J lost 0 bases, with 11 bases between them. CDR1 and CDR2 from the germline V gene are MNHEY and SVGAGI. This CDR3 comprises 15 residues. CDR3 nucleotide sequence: TGTGCCAGCAGCTGGACAGCTACAACTAATGAAAAACTGTTTTTT. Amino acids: CASSWTATTNEKLFF.

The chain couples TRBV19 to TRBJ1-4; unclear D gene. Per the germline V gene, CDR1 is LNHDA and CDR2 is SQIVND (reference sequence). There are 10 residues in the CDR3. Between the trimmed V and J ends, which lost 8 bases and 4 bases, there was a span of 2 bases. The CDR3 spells CASFNEKLFF. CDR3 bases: TGTGCCAGTTTTAATGAAAAACTGTTTTTT. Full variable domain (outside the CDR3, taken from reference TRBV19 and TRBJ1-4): DGGITQSPKYLFRKEGQNVTLSCEQNLNHDAMYWYRQDPGQGLRLIYYSQIVNDFQKGDIAEGYSVSREKKESFPLTVTSAQKNPTAFYLCASFNEKLFFGSGTQLSVL.

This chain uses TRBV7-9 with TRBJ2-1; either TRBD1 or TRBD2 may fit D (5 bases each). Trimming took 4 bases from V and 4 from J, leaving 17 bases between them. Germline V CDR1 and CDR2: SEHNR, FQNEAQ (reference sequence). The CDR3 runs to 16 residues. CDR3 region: CASSYSGTPFYNEQFF. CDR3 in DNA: TGTGCCAGCAGCTATTCCGGGACCCCATTTTACAATGAGCAGTTCTTC.

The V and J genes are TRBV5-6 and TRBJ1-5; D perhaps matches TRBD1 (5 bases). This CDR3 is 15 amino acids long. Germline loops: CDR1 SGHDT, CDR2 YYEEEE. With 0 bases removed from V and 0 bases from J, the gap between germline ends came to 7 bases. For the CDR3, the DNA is TGTGCCAGCAGCTTGGGACAGATTAGCAATCAGCCCCAGCATTTT. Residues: CASSLGQISNQPQHF.

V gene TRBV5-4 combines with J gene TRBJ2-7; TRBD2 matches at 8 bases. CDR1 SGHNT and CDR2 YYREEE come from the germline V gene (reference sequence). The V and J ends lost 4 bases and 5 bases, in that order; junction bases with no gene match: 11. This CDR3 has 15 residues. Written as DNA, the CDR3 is TGTGCCAGCAGCATCTCCGGGACTAGAGTTCACGAGCAGTACTTC. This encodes CASSISGTRVHEQYF.

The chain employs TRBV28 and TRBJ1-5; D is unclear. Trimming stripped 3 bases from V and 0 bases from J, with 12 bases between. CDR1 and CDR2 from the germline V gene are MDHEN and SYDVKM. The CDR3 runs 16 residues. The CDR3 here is CASSLAGSFSNQPQHF. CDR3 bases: TGTGCCAGCAGTTTGGCGGGGTCTTTTAGCAATCAGCCCCAGCATTTT.

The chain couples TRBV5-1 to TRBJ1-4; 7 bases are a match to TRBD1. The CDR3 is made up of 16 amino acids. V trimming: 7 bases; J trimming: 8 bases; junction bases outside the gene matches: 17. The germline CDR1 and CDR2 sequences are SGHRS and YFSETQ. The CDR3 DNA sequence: TGCGCCAGCGGTGCTGGGTTGGGGGACAGAAAGGAAAAACTGTTTTTT. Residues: CASGAGLGDRKEKLFF. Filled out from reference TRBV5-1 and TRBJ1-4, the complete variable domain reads KAGVTQTPRYLIKTRGQQVTLSCSPISGHRSVSWYQQTPGQGLQFLFEYFSETQRNKGNFPGRFSGRQFSNSRSEMNVSTLELGDSALYLCASGAGLGDRKEKLFFGSGTQLSVL.

The CDR3 DNA follows: TGTGCCAGCAGAGTGGGGGATGGCTACACCTTC. Its protein product is CASRVGDGYTF. The chain is built from TRBV6-1 and TRBJ1-2, with D possibly TRBD1 on 5 matching bases. The CDR3 sequence is 11 residues long. V was clipped by 6 bases and J by 6 bases, with 8 bases between them. The V gene's germline CDR1 is MNHNS and CDR2 SASEGT.

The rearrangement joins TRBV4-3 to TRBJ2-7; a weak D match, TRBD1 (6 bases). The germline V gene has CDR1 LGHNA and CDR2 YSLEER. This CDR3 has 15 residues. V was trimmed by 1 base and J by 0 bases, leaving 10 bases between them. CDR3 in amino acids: CASSQGTGTSYEQYF. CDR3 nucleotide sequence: TGCGCCAGCAGCCAAGGCACAGGGACCTCCTACGAGCAGTACTTC.

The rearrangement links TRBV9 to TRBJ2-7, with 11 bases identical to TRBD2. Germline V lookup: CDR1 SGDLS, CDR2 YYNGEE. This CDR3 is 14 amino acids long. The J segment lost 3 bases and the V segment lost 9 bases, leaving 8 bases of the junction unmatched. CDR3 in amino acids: CATLAGGKRYEQYF. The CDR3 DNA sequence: TGTGCCACCCTAGCGGGAGGCAAACGCTACGAGCAGTACTTC. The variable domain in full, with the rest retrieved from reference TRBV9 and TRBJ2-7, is DSGVTQTPKHLITATGQRVTLRCSPRSGDLSVYWYQQSLDQGLQFLIQYYNGEERAKGNILERFSAQQFPDLHSELNLSSLELGDSALYFCATLAGGKRYEQYFGPGTRLTVT.

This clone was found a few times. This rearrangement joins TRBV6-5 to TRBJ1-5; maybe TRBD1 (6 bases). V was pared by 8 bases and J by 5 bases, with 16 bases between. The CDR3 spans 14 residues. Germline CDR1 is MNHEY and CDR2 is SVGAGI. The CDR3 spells CASRSKNRDQPQHF. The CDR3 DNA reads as TGTGCCAGCCGAAGCAAGAACAGGGATCAGCCCCAGCATTTT.

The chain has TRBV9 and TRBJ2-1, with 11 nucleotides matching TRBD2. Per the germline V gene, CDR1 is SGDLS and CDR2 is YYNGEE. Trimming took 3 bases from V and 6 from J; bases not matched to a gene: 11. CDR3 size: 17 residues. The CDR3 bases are TGTGCCAGCAGCGCCCTTATAGCGGGAGGGCCCCGCAATGAGCAGTTCTTC. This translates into CASSALIAGGPRNEQFF. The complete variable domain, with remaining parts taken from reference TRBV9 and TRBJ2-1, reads DSGVTQTPKHLITATGQRVTLRCSPRSGDLSVYWYQQSLDQGLQFLIQYYNGEERAKGNILERFSAQQFPDLHSELNLSSLELGDSALYFCASSALIAGGPRNEQFFGPGTRLTVL.

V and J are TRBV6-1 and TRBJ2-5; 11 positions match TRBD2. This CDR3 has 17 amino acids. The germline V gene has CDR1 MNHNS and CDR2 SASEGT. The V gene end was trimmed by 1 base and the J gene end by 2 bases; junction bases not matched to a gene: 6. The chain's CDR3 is CASSEGGTSGYQETQYF. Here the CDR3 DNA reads TGTGCCAGCAGTGAAGGGGGGACTAGCGGTTATCAAGAGACCCAGTACTTC.